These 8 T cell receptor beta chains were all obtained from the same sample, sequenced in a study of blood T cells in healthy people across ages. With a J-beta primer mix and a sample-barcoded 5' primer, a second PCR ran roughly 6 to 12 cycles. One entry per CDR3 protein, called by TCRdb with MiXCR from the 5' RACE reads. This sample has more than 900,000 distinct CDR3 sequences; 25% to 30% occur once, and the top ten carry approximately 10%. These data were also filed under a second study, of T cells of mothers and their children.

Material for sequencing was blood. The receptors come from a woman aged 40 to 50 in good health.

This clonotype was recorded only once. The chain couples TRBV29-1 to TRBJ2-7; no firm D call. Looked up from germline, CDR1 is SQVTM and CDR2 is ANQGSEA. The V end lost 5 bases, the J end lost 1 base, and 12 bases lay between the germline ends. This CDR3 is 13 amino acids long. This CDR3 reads CSVIGPLSYEQYF. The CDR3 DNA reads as TGCAGCGTTATAGGGCCACTGTCCTACGAGCAGTACTTC.

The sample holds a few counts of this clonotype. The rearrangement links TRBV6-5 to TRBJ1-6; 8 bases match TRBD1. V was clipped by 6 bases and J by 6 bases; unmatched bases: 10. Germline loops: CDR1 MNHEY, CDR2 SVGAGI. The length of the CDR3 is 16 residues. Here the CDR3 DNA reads TGTGCCAGCAGCTTAACAGGGGGACCCGGTAATTCACCCCTCCACTTT. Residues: CASSLTGGPGNSPLHF.

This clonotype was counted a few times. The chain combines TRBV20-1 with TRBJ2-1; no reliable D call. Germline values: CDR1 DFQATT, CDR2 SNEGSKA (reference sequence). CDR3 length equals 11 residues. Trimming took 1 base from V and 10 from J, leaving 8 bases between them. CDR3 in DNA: TGCAGTGCTAGAGTAGGCCCGGAGCAGTTCTTC. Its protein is CSARVGPEQFF.

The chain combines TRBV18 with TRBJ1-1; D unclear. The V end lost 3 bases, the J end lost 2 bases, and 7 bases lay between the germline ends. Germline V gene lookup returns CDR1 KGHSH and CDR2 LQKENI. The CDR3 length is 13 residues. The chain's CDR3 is CASSPLDNTEAFF. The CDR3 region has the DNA TGTGCCAGCTCACCTCTCGATAACACTGAAGCTTTCTTT.

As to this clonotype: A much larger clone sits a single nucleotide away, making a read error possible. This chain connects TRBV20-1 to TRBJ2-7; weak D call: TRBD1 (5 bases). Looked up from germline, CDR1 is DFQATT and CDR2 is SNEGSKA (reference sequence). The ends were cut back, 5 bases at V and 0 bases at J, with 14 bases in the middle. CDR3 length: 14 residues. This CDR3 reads CSAATVDSSYEQYF. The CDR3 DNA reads TGCAGTGCTGCCACCGTTGACAGCTCCTACGAGCAGTACTTC.

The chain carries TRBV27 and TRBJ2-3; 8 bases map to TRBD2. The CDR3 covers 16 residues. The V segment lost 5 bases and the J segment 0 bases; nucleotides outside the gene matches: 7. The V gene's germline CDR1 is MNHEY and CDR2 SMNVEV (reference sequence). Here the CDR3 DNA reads TGTGCCAGCAGTACCGGACTAGCATATAGCACAGATACGCAGTATTTT. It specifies CASSTGLAYSTDTQYF.

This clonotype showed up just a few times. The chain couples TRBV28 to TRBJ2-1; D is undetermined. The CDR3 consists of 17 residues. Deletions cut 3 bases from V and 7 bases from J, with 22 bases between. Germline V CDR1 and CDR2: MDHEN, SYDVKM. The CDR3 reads CASSFLGTDGYLNEQFF. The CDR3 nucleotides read TGTGCCAGCAGTTTTCTAGGTACGGACGGTTATCTGAATGAGCAGTTCTTC.

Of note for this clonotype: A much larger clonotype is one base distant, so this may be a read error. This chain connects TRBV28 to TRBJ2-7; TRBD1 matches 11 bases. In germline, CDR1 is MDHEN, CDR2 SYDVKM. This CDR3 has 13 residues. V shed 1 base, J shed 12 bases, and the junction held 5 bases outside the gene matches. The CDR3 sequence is CASSLSTDRGRYF. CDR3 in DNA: TGTGCCAGCAGTTTATCCACGGACAGGGGGCGGTACTTC.